This section outlines one T cell receptor (beta chain) sequence together with its context. Per germline, CDR1 LNHDA and CDR2 SQIVND (reference sequence). The CDR3 runs to 14 residues. Trimming removed 6 bases from V and 4 bases from J; junction bases left unmatched: 6. The data were obtained in a study of control samples from healthy donors and cancer patients. Produced via immunoSEQ multiplex PCR; TCRdb's table is partial and in-frame only. The data show some 35,000 clones, with approximately 95% seen just once and under 2% held by the top ten. This chain links TRBV19 with TRBJ2-5; 9 bases match TRBD2. Source material: PBMCs. The source is a man aged 40-49 years with colorectal cancer. The CDR3 DNA follows: TGTGCCAGTAGAGGAGCGGGGGGACGAGAGACCCAGTACTTC. The encoded protein is CASRGAGGRETQYF. Complete variable domain (other parts from reference TRBV19 and TRBJ2-5): DGGITQSPKYLFRKEGQNVTLSCEQNLNHDAMYWYRQDPGQGLRLIYYSQIVNDFQKGDIAEGYSVSREKKESFPLTVTSAQKNPTAFYLCASRGAGGRETQYFGPGTRLLVL.